This TCR beta chain stems from a study of spatial heterogeneity in lung cancer. Study-level findings and limits: The number of expanded tumor alpha and beta chains correlated with mutation number.

On each TCR cDNA molecule, a unique molecular identifier was present. Each CDR3 protein is one row after TCRdb ran MiXCR on the 5' RACE reads. The top ten hold under 70% of the sample, which has over a thousand distinct CDR3 sequences, approximately 5.9% seen once. Trimming cost V 1 base and J 5 bases, with 11 bases left between them. This CDR3 comprises 14 residues. This clonotype is categorized as large. Its specificity is not known. The time point: sample taken at primary tumor resection. Researchers sequenced whole RNA taken from tumor, nontumor lung or frozen PBMC without sorting. Sequenced here: lung tumor tissue, sampled at surgery. The V call is TRBV12-3 or TRBV12-4, the J call TRBJ1-1, with D maybe TRBD1 (5 bases). This clonotype originated in a female donor with early-stage non-small cell lung cancer. As DNA, the CDR3 is TGTGCCAGCAGTTTAGTGGGGGAAGGGACTGAAGCTTTCTTT. This translates into CASSLVGEGTEAFF.